This TCR beta chain was found in a study of blood T cell repertoires in COVID-19 (TCRdb year 2020). Concerning the study at large: Samples covering the acute and convalescent phases of COVID-19 were provided by collaborators in the United States, Italy and Spain. Subjects who had been exposed to COVID-19, were actively infected with it, or had recovered from it provided the deeply sampled blood TCRbeta repertoires that made up the dataset. Nearly every sample came with metadata listing a de-identified subject ID, COVID-19 status, age in years and sex. The repertoires were released in a freely available public database meant as a resource for research on the immune response to SARS-CoV-2. The material from the prospective study consisted of cDNA or gDNA derived from T cells, B-cell-depleted T cells, or PBMCs. Samples were obtained from the ongoing ImmuneRACE study (first 160 participants) and from over a thousand subjects provided by 6 global collaborators. Where HLA class I and class II types were available, the types were taken from metadata supplied by the sample provider, not from assay-based typing.

The collaborating institutions used their own protocols to collect whole blood in K2EDTA tubes. For TCRbeta analysis, collaborators shipped samples in one of three forms: frozen whole blood, isolated PBMCs, or DNA extracted from either of those sample types. TCRbeta CDR3 regions were amplified from genomic DNA by means of the immunoSEQ Assay, a bias-controlled multiplex PCR. The paper's data handling went like this. Within the assay, amplification of reference gene primers was used to estimate how many nucleated cells each sample contained. To quantify the absolute abundance of each unique TCRbeta CDR3 rearrangement, sequence reads were collapsed and filtered. For each sample, productive Simpson clonality was calculated by taking the square root of Simpson's diversity index across productive rearrangements. Here the immuneACCESS table is served through TCRdb, limited to in-frame sequences with V and J called. Missing clones are a known gap in these copies; in checked studies unresolved V genes cover under half, and the rest lacks a known reason. Clone size and V and J calls were adopted from that table, with D and trimming inferred from the DNA. The sample contains roughly 200,000 clones, 80% to 85% of them found a single time. Around a sixth of the sample comes from the top ten.

This clone appeared once. Its cognate antigen has yet to be identified. Per-base qualities were not stored, and no clone one base away is much larger. The CDR3 starts with the cysteine, ends with the phenylalanine, and has 15 residues. CDR3 DNA only is kept here, 45 bases in frame from base 1. Compared with germline, V lacks 1 base and J lacks 11 bases; bases without a gene match: 11. The CDR1 and CDR2 encoded by the germline V gene are SGHRS and YFSETQ. On the study overall, not on this receptor specifically: How much clinical and demographic metadata was included differed by source and by participant, and the metadata was provided uncurated.

The source material was peripheral blood. The sequence was collected from a woman over 75 with active or convalescent COVID-19. The receptor chain draws on TRBV5-1 and TRBJ1-1, with TRBD1 identical over 10 junction bases. In nucleotides, the sequence is TGCGCCAGCAGCTTGTACTCGGGACAGGGGAGTGTCGCTTTCTTT. It codes for CASSLYSGQGSVAFF.